This section outlines one TCR beta chain sequence together with its context. The antigen is unknown. This specimen comes from a study of cytomegalovirus exposure and HLA in healthy donors. Study-level background: The 95 to 150 validation repertoires were produced on the same platform as the roughly 720 repertoires of the first cohort. This was reported in a later analysis.

General study results and limits: Rarity characterized most TCR sequences, yet some public TCRs appeared in many donors.

Sequencing used immunoSEQ multiplex PCR; TCRdb keeps in-frame clones, though not all of them. In the table there are about 110,000 clones, approximately 96% of which are singletons. The CDR3 loop spans 15 amino acids. The trim removed 5 bases at V and 1 base at J, leaving 10 bases unmatched. Germline lookup yields CDR1 SQVTM and CDR2 ANQGSEA. Sequenced sample: PBMCs. The genes are TRBV29-1 and TRBJ1-1; 7 bases align to TRBD1. The clonotype was recovered from a woman younger than 35 in good health and CMV-seronegative. CDR3 region: CSVSKTGFGNTEAFF. The CDR3 coding sequence is TGCAGCGTTTCTAAGACAGGGTTTGGGAACACTGAAGCTTTCTTT. The complete variable domain, with remaining parts taken from reference TRBV29-1 and TRBJ1-1, reads SAVISQKPSRDICQRGTSLTIQCQVDSQVTMMFWYRQQPGQSLTLIATANQGSEATYESGFVIDKFPISRPNLTFSTLTVSNMSPEDSSIYLCSVSKTGFGNTEAFFGQGTRLTVV.